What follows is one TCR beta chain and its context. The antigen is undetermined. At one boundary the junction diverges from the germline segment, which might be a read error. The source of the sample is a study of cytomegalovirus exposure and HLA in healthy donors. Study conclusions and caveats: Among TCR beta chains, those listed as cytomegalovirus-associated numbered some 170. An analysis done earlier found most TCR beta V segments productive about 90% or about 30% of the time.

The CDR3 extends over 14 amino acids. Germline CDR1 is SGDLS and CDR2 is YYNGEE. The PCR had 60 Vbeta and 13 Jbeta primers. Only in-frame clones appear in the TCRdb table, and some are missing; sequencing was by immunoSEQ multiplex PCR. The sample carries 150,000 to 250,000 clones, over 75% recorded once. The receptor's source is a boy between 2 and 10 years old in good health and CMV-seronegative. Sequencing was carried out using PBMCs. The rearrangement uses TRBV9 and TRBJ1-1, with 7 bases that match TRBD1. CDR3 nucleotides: TGTGCCGGCAGCCCCGGGACAGTGAACACTGAAGCTTTCTTT. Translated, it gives CAGSPGTVNTEAFF.